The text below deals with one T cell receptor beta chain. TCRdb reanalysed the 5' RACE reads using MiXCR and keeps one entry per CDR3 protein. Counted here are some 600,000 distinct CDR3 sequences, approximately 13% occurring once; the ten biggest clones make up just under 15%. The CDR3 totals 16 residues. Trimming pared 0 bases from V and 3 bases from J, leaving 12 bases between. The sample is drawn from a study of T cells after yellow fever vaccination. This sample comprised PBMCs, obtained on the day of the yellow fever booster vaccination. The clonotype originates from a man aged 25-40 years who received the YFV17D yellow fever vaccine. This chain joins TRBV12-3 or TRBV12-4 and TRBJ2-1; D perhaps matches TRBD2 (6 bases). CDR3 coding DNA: TGTGCCAGCAGTTTAGCGCGGACTACTAACTACAATGAGCAGTTCTTC. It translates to CASSLARTTNYNEQFF.